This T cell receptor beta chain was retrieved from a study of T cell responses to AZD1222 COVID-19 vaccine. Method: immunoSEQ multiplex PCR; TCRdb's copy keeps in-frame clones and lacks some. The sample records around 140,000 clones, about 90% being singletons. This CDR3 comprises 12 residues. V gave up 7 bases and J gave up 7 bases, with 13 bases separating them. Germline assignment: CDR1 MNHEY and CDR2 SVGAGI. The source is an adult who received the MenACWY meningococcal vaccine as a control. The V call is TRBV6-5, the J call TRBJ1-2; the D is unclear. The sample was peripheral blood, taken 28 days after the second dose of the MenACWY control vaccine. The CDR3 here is CASKTGNPGYTF. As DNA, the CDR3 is TGTGCCAGCAAGACGGGCAACCCTGGCTACACCTTC.